This note documents a single TCR beta chain sequence. Its antigen is undetermined. The sample is drawn from a study of Ad26.COV2.S vaccination and SARS-CoV-2 variants. Study information: The Ad26.COV2.S arm of the COV1001 trial was where the donor was placed. Ad26.COV2.S, an intramuscular injection, was given once or twice 56 days apart. General study points: Vaccine recipients surpassed placebo recipients in spike-specific TCR breadth.

Produced via immunoSEQ multiplex PCR; TCRdb's table is partial and in-frame only. The table records 450,000 to 550,000 clones, roughly nine tenths of them present only once. The treatment denotes: some 19 received Ad26.COV2.S at low or high dose, single or two shots; several received placebo; per-sample allocation not given. Samples analyzed were those drawn on day 63 after the first vaccine or placebo injection. Germline CDR1 reads SGHDN; CDR2 reads FVKESK. The CDR3 consists of 17 residues. Trimming left V 0 bases short and J 14 bases short, with 27 bases between. The receptor was isolated from a person aged 18-60 years who received the Ad26.COV2.S COVID-19 vaccine or a placebo. The V gene is TRBV14, the J gene TRBJ2-3, with no clear D. The source material was peripheral blood, sampled in a trial of Ad26.COV2.S vaccine versus placebo. In nucleotides, the CDR3 is TGTGCCAGCAGCCAAGAACGGGCTAGACACAGATACGCGGCGCGGTATTTT. Amino acids: CASSQERARHRYAARYF.